The 10 T cell receptor beta chains given below trace back to one sample, sequenced in a study of cytomegalovirus exposure and HLA in healthy donors. The data were produced by immunoSEQ multiplex PCR, yet TCRdb's version contains in-frame clones alone and is incomplete. The profile shows about 200,000 clones, roughly 84% of them singletons. The sample was PBMCs. The receptors here all came from a woman between 18 and 29 years old in good health and CMV-seropositive.

This chain connects TRBV10-1 to TRBJ2-1; 11 nucleotides align to TRBD2. The germline V gene encodes CDR1 WNHNN and CDR2 SYGVQD (reference sequence). This CDR3 is 15 amino acids long. V lost 6 bases, J lost 9 bases, and 10 bases stayed unmatched. For the CDR3, the DNA is TGCGCCAGCAGCCTGACTAGCGGGAAAGTGGGTGAGCAGTTCTTC. Its protein product is CASSLTSGKVGEQFF.

The chain joins TRBV28 to TRBJ2-3; TRBD2 agrees at 8 bases. Germline CDR1 MDHEN, CDR2 SYDVKM. The V segment lost 6 bases and the J segment 4 bases; nucleotides outside the gene matches: 9. The CDR3 is 15 amino acids. CDR3 sequence: CASRGSGSWADTQYF. CDR3 DNA sequence: TGTGCCAGCAGGGGGAGCGGGAGTTGGGCAGATACGCAGTATTTT.

This clone occurred a few times. This chain links TRBV7-9 with TRBJ2-7; the match to TRBD1 covers 8 bases. V gave up 5 bases and J gave up 5 bases; unmatched junction bases: 8. From germline, CDR1 is SEHNR and CDR2 FQNEAQ (reference sequence). The CDR3 covers 14 residues. CDR3 loop: CASSHRQGKNEQYF. Here the CDR3 DNA reads TGTGCCAGCAGCCATAGACAGGGGAAGAACGAGCAGTACTTC.

The gene calls are TRBV30 and TRBJ2-3; no clear D gene. V gave up 7 bases and J gave up 0 bases, with 14 bases separating them. Germline CDR1 and CDR2: GTSNPN and SVGIG (reference sequence). The CDR3 has 14 amino acids. The CDR3 loop reads CASDNTLSTDTQYF. The CDR3 DNA sequence: TGTGCCTCCGACAATACCCTTAGCACAGATACGCAGTATTTT.

This clone was picked up one time. The chain uses TRBV30 and TRBJ2-2; tentatively, D is TRBD1 (6 bases). The CDR3 has 13 amino acids. The germline V and J ends were trimmed by 5 bases and 4 bases, with 11 bases remaining between them. Germline CDR1 reads GTSNPN; CDR2 reads SVGIG (reference sequence). CDR3 amino acids: CAWSTGATGELFF. CDR3 DNA sequence: TGTGCCTGGTCGACAGGAGCCACCGGGGAGCTGTTTTTT.

In the case of this clone: The sample carries other DNA sequences with the same CDR3. The chain has TRBV5-1 and TRBJ2-7; tentatively, D is TRBD1 (5 bases). Trimming stripped 3 bases from V and 3 bases from J, with 10 bases between. The germline V gene encodes CDR1 SGHRS and CDR2 YFSETQ. The CDR3 loop spans 13 amino acids. The CDR3 here is CASSSGQGYEQYF. In DNA, the CDR3 is TGCGCCAGCAGCTCAGGGCAGGGCTACGAGCAGTACTTC.

This clone occurred once. CDR3 protein: CASTGRAGNTIYF. CDR3 DNA sequence: TGTGCCAGCACCGGGAGGGCAGGAAACACCATATATTTT. The rearrangement links TRBV28 to TRBJ1-3, with no clear D. Trimming cost V 7 bases and J 4 bases, with 11 bases left between them. The CDR3 is 13 amino acids. Germline lookup yields CDR1 MDHEN and CDR2 SYDVKM.

J is TRBJ2-7 and V is TRBV6-5; tentative D call: TRBD2 (6 bases). CDR1 is MNHEY and CDR2 is SVGAGI in the germline V gene. There are 15 residues in the CDR3. V lost 0 bases to trimming and J lost 1 base, with 10 bases between them. CDR3 residues: CASSYSPAGSYEQYF. As DNA, the CDR3 is TGTGCCAGCAGTTACTCCCCGGCGGGGTCCTACGAGCAGTACTTC.

The J gene is TRBJ2-7, the V gene TRBV27; D unresolved. Per germline, CDR1 MNHEY and CDR2 SMNVEV (reference sequence). The CDR3 runs 15 residues. The ends were cut back, 6 bases at V and 2 bases at J, with 17 bases in the middle. CDR3 coding DNA: TGTGCCAGCAGAAGCCTAATCACCCTAACCTACGAGCAGTACTTC. The encoded protein is CASRSLITLTYEQYF.

This sequence joins TRBV7-9 and TRBJ2-7; no clear D gene. CDR1 and CDR2 (germline): SEHNR, FQNEAQ (reference sequence). The CDR3 is 16 amino acids. Trimming left V 5 bases short and J 7 bases short, with 24 bases between. The CDR3 loop reads CASSRSGLVRSREQYF. Written as DNA, the CDR3 is TGTGCCAGCAGCCGCAGTGGCCTAGTTAGATCGAGAGAGCAGTACTTC.